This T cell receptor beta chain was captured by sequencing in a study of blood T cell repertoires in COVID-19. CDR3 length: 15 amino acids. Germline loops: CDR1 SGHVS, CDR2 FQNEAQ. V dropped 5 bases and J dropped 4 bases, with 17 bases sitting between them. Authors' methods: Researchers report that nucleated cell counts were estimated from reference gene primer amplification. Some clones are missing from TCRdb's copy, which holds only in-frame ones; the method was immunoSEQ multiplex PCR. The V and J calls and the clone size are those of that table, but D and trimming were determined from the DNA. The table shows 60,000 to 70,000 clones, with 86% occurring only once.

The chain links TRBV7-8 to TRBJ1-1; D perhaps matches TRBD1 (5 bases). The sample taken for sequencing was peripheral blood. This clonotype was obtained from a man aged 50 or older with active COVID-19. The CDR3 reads CASSGDGARGTEAFF. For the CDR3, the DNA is TGTGCCAGCAGCGGCGATGGGGCGCGGGGCACTGAAGCTTTCTTT. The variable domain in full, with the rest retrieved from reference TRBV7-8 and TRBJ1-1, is GAGVSQSPRYKVAKRGQDVALRCDPISGHVSLFWYQQALGQGPEFLTYFQNEAQLDKSGLPSDRFFAERPEGSVSTLKIQRTQQEDSAVYLCASSGDGARGTEAFFGQGTRLTVV.